Reported below is one T cell receptor beta chain. The entry originates in a study of blood T cell repertoires in COVID-19. Study-level background: T cells, B-cell-depleted T cells, or PBMCs provided the cDNA or gDNA that served as material.

In terms of age and location, participants ranged from roughly 18 to 90 years and lived in about 25 US areas. Study processing details: Amplifying reference gene primers gave estimates of nucleated cell counts. Clones were read by immunoSEQ multiplex PCR, and TCRdb kept only the in-frame ones, dropping some. D and trimming were read from the DNA, whereas the V and J calls and clone size are those reported in that table. The sample lists some 170,000 clones, roughly 84% occurring once. This CDR3 contains 17 residues. From germline, CDR1 is KGHDR and CDR2 SFDVKD. J was trimmed by 4 bases and V by 11 bases; bases with no gene match: 16.

The V call is TRBV24-1, the J call TRBJ1-2, with 12 nucleotides matching TRBD1. The receptor was derived from a human donor with acute COVID-19. The donor label of this sample is uncertain. The sequenced material came from PBMCs or T cells enriched from blood (not recorded which). In nucleotides, the CDR3 is TGTGCCATTTCCCCGGGACAGGGGGCGTCCTATTTCTATGGCTACACCTTC. It codes for CAISPGQGASYFYGYTF.